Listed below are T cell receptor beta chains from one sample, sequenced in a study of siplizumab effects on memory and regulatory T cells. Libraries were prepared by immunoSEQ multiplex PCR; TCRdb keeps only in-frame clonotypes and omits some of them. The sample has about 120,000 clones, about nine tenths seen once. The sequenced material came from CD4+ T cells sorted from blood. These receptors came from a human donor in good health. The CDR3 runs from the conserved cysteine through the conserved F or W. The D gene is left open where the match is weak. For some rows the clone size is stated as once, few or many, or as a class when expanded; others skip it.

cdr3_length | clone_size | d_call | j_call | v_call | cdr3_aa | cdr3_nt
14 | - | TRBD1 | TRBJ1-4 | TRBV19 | CASSTRQGVEKLFF | TGTGCCAGTAGTACACGACAGGGGGTTGAAAAACTGTTTTTT
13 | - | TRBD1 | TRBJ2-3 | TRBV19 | CASRDRGTDTQYF | TGTGCCAGTAGAGACAGGGGTACAGATACGCAGTATTTT
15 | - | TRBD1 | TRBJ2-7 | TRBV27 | CASSKGTGDTYEQYF | TGTGCCAGCAGTAAGGGGACAGGGGACACCTACGAGCAGTACTTC
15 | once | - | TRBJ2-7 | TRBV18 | CASSPWDGSVYEQYF | TGTGCCAGCTCACCTTGGGACGGCTCGGTGTACGAGCAGTACTTC
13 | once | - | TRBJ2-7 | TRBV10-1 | CASSEGTNYEQYF | TGCGCCAGCAGTGAGGGGACGAACTACGAGCAGTACTTC
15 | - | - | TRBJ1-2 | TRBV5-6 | CASSRGMTGDYGYTF | TGTGCCAGCAGCCGAGGGATGACTGGGGACTATGGCTACACCTTC
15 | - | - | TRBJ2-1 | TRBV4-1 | CASSQSPSPYNEQFF | TGCGCCAGCAGCCAGAGCCCCTCGCCCTACAATGAGCAGTTCTTC
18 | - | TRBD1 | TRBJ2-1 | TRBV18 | CASSPKAPGQGSYNEQFF | TGTGCCAGCTCGCCTAAAGCACCGGGACAGGGATCCTACAATGAGCAGTTCTTC
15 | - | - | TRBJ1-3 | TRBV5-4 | CASSPEPTAGNTIYF | TGTGCCAGCAGCCCTGAGCCGACAGCTGGAAACACCATATATTTT
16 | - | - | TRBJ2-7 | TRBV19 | CASSIGEPTGSYEQYF | TGTGCCAGTAGTATCGGGGAGCCAACGGGCTCCTACGAGCAGTACTTC
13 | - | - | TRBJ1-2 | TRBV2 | CASRYSENYGYTF | TGTGCCAGCAGGTACAGTGAAAACTATGGCTACACCTTC
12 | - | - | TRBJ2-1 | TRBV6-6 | CASSYSTNEQFF | TGTGCCAGCAGTTACTCGACCAATGAGCAGTTCTTC
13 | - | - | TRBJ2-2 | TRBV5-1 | CASSFGDTGELFF | TGCGCCAGCAGCTTCGGGGACACCGGGGAGCTGTTTTTT
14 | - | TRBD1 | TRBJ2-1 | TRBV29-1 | CSAQVTGMGNEQFF | TGCAGCGCACAGGTGACAGGGATGGGCAATGAGCAGTTCTTC
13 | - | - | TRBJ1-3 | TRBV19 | CASNRATGNTIYF | TGTGCCAGTAACAGGGCGACTGGAAACACCATATATTTT
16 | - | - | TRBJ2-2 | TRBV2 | CASSDPGTTNTGELFF | TGTGCCAGCAGTGACCCCGGGACAACGAACACCGGGGAGCTGTTTTTT
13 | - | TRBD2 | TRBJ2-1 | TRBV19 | CASRTSGSNEQFF | TGTGCCAGCAGGACTAGCGGGAGCAATGAGCAGTTCTTC